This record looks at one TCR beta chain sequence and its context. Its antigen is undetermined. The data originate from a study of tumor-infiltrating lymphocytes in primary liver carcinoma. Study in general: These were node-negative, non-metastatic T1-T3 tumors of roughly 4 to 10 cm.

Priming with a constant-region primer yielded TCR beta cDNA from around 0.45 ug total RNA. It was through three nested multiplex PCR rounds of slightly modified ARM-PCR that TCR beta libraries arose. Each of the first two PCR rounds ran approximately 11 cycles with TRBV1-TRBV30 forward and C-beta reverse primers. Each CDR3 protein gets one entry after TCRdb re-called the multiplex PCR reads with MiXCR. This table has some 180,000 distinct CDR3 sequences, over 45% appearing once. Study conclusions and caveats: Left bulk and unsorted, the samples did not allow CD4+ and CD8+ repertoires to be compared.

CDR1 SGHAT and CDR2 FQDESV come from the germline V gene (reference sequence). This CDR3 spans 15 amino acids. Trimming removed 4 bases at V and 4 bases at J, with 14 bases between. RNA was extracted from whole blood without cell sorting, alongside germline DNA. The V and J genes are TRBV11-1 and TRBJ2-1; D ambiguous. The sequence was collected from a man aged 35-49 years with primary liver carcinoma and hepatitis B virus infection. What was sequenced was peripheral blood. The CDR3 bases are TGTGCCAGCAGCTCCTCCGGCCAGCTTTACAATGAGCAGTTCTTC. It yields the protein CASSSSGQLYNEQFF.